This T cell receptor (beta chain) was identified during a study of Ad26.COV2.S vaccination and SARS-CoV-2 variants. As to treatment: roughly 18 received Ad26.COV2.S at low or high dose, single or two shots; several received placebo; per-sample allocation not given. Samples were taken on day 63 after the first vaccine or placebo injection. Vaccination used an Ad26 vector expressing Wuhan-strain SARS-CoV-2 spike. General study points: Placebo recipients had lower spike-specific TCR breadth than vaccine recipients. Analytic work on TCR breadth and depth might have understated the full extent of total T cell responses.

V shed 3 bases and J shed 10 bases, with 13 bases lying between them. Per the germline V gene, CDR1 is KGHSH and CDR2 is LQKENI. This CDR3 region has 14 residues. Repertoires were generated with immunoSEQ multiplex PCR, while TCRdb's copy carries only in-frame clones and drops some. The data contain hundreds of thousands of clones, around 87% of them singletons. For this clone: Its cognate antigen is unknown.

The J gene is TRBJ1-6, the V gene TRBV18; possible D gene TRBD1, 5 bases. The clonotype originates from a person between 18 and 65 years old who received the Ad26.COV2.S COVID-19 vaccine or a placebo. Sequencing was performed on peripheral blood, taken in a trial of Ad26.COV2.S vaccine versus placebo. CDR3: CASSPEQGNSPLHF. The DNA of the CDR3 is TGTGCCAGCTCACCGGAGCAGGGAAACTCACCCCTCCACTTT.